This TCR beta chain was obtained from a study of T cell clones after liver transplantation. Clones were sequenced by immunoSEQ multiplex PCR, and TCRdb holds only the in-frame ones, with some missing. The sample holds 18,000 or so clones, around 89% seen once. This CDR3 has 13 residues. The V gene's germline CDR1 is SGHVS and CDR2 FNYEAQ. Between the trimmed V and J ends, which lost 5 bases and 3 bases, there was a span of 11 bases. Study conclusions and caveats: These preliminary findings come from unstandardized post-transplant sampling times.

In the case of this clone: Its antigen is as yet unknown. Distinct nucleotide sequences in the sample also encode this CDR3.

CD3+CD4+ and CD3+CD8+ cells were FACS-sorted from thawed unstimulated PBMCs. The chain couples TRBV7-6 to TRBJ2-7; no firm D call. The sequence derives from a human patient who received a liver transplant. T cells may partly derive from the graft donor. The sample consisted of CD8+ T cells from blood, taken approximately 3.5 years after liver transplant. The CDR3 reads CASSPGPNYEQYF. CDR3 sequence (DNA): TGTGCCAGCAGCCCCGGGCCGAACTACGAGCAGTACTTC.